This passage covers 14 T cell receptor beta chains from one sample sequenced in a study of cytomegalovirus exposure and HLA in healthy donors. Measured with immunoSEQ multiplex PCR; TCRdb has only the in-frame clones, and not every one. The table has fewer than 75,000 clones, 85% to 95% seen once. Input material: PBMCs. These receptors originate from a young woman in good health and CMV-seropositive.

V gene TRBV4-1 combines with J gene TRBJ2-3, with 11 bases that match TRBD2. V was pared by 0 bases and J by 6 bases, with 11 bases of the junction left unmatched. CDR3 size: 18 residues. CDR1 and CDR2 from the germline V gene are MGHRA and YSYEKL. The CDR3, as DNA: TGCGCCAGCAGCCAAGAGACTCAGACTAGCGGGATGTGGGATACGCAGTATTTT. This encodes CASSQETQTSGMWDTQYF.

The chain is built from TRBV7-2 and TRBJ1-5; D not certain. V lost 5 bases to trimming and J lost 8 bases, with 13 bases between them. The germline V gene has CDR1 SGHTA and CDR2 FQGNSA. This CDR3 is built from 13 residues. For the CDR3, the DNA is TGTGCCAGCAGCCTCGGAGGGAGGGAGCCCCAGCATTTT. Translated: CASSLGGREPQHF.

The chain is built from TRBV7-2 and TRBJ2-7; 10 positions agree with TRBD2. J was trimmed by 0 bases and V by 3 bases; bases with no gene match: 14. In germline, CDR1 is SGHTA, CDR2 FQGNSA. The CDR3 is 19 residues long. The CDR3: CASSLVSGGRTTPSYEQYF. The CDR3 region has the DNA TGTGCCAGCAGCTTGGTTAGCGGGGGGCGCACAACCCCCTCCTACGAGCAGTACTTC.

CDR3 residues: CASTLTSGSYNEQFF. The CDR3 DNA sequence: TGTGCCAGTACTCTGACTAGCGGTTCCTACAATGAGCAGTTCTTC. The chain carries TRBV19 and TRBJ2-1, with TRBD2 matching over 9 bases. Trimming took 7 bases from V and 1 from J; bases not matched to a gene: 5. CDR1 LNHDA and CDR2 SQIVND come from the germline V gene (reference sequence). This CDR3 is built from 15 residues.

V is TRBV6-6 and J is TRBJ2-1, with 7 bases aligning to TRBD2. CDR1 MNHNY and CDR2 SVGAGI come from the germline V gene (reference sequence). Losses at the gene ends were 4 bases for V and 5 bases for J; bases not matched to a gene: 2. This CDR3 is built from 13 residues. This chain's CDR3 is CASSWLADNEQFF. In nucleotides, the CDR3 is TGTGCCAGCAGTTGGCTAGCGGACAATGAGCAGTTCTTC.

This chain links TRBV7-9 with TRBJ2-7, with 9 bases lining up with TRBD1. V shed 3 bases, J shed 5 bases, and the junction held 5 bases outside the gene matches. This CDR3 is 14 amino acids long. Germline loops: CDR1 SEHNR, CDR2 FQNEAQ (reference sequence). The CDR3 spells CASSFRQGGHEQYF. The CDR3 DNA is TGTGCCAGCAGCTTTAGACAGGGGGGCCACGAGCAGTACTTC.

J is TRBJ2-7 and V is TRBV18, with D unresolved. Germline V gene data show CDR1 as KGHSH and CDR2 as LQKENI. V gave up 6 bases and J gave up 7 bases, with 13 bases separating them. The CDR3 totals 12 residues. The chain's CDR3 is CASSTDGDEQYF. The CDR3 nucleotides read TGTGCCAGCTCGACTGACGGCGATGAGCAGTACTTC.

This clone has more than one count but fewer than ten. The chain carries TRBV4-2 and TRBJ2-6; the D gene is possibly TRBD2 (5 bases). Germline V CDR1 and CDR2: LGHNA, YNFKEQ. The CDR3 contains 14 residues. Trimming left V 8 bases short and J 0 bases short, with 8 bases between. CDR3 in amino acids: CASAGSSGANVLTF. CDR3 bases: TGTGCCAGCGCGGGCTCCTCTGGGGCCAACGTCCTGACTTTC.

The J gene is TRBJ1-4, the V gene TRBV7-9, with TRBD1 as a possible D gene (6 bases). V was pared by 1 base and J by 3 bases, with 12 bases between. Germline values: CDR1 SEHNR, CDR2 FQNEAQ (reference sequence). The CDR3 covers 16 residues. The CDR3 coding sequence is TGTGCCAGCAGCTTAGAGGCGGGGGCTGCTAATGAAAAACTGTTTTTT. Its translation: CASSLEAGAANEKLFF.

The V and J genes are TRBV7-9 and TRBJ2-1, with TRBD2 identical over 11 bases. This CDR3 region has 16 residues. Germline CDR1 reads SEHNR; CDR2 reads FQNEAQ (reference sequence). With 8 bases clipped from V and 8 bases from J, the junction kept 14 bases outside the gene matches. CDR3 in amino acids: CASADLTSGVGDEQFF. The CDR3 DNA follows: TGTGCCAGCGCCGACCTGACTAGCGGGGTGGGGGATGAGCAGTTCTTC.

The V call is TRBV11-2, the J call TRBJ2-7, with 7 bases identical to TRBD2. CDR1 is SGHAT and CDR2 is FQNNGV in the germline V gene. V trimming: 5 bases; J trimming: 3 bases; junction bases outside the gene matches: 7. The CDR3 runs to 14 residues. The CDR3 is CASSQASGRYEQYF. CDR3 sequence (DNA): TGTGCCAGCAGCCAAGCTAGCGGCCGCTACGAGCAGTACTTC.

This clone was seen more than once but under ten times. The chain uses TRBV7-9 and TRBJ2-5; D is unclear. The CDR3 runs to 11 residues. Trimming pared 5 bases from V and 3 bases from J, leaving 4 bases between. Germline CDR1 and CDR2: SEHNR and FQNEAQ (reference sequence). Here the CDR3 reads CASSPKETQYF. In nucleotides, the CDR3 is TGTGCCAGCAGCCCCAAAGAGACCCAGTACTTC. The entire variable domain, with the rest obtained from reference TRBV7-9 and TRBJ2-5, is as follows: DTGVSQNPRHKITKRGQNVTFRCDPISEHNRLYWYRQTLGQGPEFLTYFQNEAQLEKSRLLSDRFSAERPKGSFSTLEIQRTEQGDSAMYLCASSPKETQYFGPGTRLLVL.

CDR3: CASSLGLGQEAYEQYF. In DNA, the CDR3 is TGTGCCAGCAGCTTGGGGTTGGGACAGGAGGCCTACGAGCAGTACTTC. The chain carries TRBV7-9 and TRBJ2-7; 8 bases match TRBD1. The CDR3 extends over 16 amino acids. Germline V gives CDR1 SEHNR, CDR2 FQNEAQ (reference sequence). V lost 3 bases and J lost 2; bases outside the gene matches: 9.

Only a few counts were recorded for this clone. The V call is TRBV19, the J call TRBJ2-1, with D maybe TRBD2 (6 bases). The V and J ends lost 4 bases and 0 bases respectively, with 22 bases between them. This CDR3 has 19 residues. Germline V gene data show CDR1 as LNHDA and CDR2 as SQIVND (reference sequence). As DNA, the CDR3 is TGTGCCAGTAGTAACCCGGGTCTAGCGACTACCGGCTCCTACAATGAGCAGTTCTTC. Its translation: CASSNPGLATTGSYNEQFF.